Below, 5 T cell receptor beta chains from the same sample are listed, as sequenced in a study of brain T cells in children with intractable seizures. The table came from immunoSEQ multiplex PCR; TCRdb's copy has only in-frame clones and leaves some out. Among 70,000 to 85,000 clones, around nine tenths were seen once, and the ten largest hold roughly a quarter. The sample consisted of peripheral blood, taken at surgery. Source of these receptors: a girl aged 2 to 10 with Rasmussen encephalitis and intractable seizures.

This CDR3 is CASMESKREENIQYF. CDR3 nucleotides: TGCGCCAGCATGGAGTCGAAGCGGGAGGAGAACATTCAGTACTTC. The chain joins TRBV10-2 to TRBJ2-4, with TRBD2 identical over 9 bases. Germline assignment: CDR1 WSHSY and CDR2 SAAADI. This CDR3 region has 15 residues. The trim removed 7 bases at V and 7 bases at J, leaving 11 bases unmatched.

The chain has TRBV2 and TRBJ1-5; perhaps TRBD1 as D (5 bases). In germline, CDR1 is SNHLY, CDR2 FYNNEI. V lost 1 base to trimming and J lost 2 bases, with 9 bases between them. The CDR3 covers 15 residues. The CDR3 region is CASSEGGFGNQPQHF. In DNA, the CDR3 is TGTGCCAGCAGTGAAGGGGGGTTCGGCAATCAGCCCCAGCATTTT.

The chain's CDR3 is CASGSWQSTYEQYF. CDR3 in DNA: TGTGCCAGCGGATCGTGGCAGTCGACCTACGAGCAGTACTTC. J is TRBJ2-7 and V is TRBV28, with no clear D. The V end was cut by 8 bases, the J end by 2 bases, with 16 bases between. CDR1 and CDR2 (germline): MDHEN, SYDVKM. This CDR3 comprises 14 residues.

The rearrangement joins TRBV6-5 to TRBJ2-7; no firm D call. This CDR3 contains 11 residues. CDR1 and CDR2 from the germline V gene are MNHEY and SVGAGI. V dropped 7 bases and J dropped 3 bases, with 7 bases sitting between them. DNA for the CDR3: TGTGCCAGCAAGTACATCTACGAGCAGTACTTC. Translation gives CASKYIYEQYF.

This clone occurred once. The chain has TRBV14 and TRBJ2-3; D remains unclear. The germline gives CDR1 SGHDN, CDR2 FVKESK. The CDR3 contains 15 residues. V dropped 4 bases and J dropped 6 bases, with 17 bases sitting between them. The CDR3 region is CASSRPLGMLDTQYF. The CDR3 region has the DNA TGTGCCAGCAGCCGGCCCCTAGGGATGTTGGATACGCAGTATTTT.